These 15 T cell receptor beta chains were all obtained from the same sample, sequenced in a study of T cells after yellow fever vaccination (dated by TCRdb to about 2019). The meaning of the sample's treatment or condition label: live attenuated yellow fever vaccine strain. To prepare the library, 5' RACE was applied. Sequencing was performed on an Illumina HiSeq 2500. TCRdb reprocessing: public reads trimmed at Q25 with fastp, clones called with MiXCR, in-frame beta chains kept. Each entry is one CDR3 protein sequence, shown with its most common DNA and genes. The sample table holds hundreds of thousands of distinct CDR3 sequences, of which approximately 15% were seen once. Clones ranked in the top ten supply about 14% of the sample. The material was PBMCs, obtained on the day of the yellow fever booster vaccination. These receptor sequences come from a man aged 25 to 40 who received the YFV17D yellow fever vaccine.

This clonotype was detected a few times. The CDR3 reads CATSPGGELFF. The CDR3 bases are TGTGCCACGTCTCCCGGCGGGGAGCTGTTTTTT. The rearrangement uses TRBV27 and TRBJ2-2; D uncertain. The CDR3 covers 11 residues. The V gene's germline CDR1 is MNHEY and CDR2 SMNVEV (reference sequence). Trimming removed 10 bases from V and 7 bases from J, with 10 bases in between.

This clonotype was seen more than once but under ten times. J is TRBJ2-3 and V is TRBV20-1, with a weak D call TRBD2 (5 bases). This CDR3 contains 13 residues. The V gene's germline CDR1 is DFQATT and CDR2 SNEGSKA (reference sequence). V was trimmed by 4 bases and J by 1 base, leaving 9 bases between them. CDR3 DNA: TGCAGTGCTAAACTAGTCGGCACAGATACGCAGTATTTT. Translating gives CSAKLVGTDTQYF.

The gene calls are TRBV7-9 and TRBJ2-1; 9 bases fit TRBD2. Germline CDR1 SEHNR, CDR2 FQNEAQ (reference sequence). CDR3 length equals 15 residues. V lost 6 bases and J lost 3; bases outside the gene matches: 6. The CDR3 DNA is TGTGCCAGCAGTCCAAGCGGGAGGCACTACAATGAGCAGTTCTTC. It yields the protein CASSPSGRHYNEQFF.

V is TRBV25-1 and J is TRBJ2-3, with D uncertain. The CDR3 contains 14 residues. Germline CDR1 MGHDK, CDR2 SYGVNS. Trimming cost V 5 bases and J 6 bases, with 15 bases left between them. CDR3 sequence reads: CASSTPAQGDTQYF. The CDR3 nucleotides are TGTGCCAGCAGTACGCCGGCCCAAGGGGATACGCAGTATTTT.

CDR3 residues: CASSDLAGGREKLFF. CDR3 DNA: TGTGCCAGCAGTGATCTCGCAGGGGGTAGAGAAAAACTGTTTTTT. The rearrangement links TRBV6-1 to TRBJ1-4, with 7 bases that match TRBD1. Germline assignment: CDR1 MNHNS and CDR2 SASEGT. The CDR3 is made up of 15 amino acids. V trimming: 3 bases; J trimming: 8 bases; junction bases outside the gene matches: 9.

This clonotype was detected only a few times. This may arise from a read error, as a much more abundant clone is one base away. The CDR3 DNA follows: TGTGCCAGCAGCCCAGTGGGCAGTCGAAGGGAAAAACTGTTTTTT. Amino acid sequence: CASSPVGSRREKLFF. The genes are TRBV3-1 and TRBJ1-4; no definite D call. CDR1 LGHDT and CDR2 YNNKEL come from the germline V gene (reference sequence). V lost 4 bases to trimming and J lost 8 bases, with 17 bases between them. The CDR3 contains 15 residues.

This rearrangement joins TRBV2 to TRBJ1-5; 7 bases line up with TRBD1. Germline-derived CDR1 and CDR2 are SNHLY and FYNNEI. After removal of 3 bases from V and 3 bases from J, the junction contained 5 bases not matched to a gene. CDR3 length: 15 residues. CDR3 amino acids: CASSEDRTNNQPQHF. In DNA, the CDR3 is TGTGCCAGCAGTGAGGACAGGACAAACAATCAGCCCCAGCATTTT.

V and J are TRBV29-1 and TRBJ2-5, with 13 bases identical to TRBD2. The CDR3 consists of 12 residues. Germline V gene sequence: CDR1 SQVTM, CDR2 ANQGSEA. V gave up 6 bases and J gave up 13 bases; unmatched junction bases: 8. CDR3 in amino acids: CSVRLAGGVLYF. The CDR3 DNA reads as TGCAGCGTCCGACTAGCGGGAGGTGTTCTGTACTTC.

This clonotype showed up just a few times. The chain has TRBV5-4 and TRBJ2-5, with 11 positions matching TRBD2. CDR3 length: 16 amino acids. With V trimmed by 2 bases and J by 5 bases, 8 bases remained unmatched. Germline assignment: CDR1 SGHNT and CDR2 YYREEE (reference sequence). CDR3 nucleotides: TGTGCCAGCAGCTTCACTAGCGGGAGTTTCGTCGAGACCCAGTACTTC. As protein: CASSFTSGSFVETQYF.

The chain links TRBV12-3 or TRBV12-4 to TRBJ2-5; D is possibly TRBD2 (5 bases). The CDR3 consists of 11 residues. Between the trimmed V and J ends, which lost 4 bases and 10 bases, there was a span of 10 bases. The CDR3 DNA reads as TGTGCCAGCAGTTGGGAGCAGATCCAGTACTTC. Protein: CASSWEQIQYF.

CDR3 coding DNA: TGCGCCAGCACCCCCGACGACAGGGGGCATACCGGGGAGCTGTTTTTT. As protein: CASTPDDRGHTGELFF. The chain carries TRBV5-1 and TRBJ2-2; TRBD1 agrees at 10 bases. The CDR3 is 16 residues long. V trimming: 6 bases; J trimming: 5 bases; junction bases outside the gene matches: 10. Germline V gene sequence: CDR1 SGHRS, CDR2 YFSETQ.

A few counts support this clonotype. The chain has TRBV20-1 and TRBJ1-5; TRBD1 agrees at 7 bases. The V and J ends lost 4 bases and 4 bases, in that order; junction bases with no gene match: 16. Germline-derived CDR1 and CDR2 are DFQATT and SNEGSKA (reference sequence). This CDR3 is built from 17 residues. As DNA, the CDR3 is TGCAGTGCTACTGTCCGGGACAGACATGAGGGTAATCAGCCCCAGCATTTT. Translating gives CSATVRDRHEGNQPQHF.

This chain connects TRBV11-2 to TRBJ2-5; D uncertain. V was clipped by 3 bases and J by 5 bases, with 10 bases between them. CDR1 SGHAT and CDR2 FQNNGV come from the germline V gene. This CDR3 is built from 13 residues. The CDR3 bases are TGTGCCAGCAGCTTTACAGCAACGGAGACCCAGTACTTC. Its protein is CASSFTATETQYF.

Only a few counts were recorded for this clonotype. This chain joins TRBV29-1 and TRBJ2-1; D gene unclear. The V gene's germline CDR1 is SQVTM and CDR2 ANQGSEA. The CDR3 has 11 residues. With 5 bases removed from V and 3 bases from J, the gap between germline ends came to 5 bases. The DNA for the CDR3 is TGCAGCGTTCCGGACTACAATGAGCAGTTCTTC. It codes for CSVPDYNEQFF.

The CDR3 here is CATSGDRGLSPLHF. CDR3 sequence (DNA): TGTGCCACCAGTGGAGACAGGGGGCTCTCACCCCTCCACTTT. V gene TRBV24-1 combines with J gene TRBJ1-6; 10 bases agree with TRBD1. Germline V gene sequence: CDR1 KGHDR, CDR2 SFDVKD. The V and J ends lost 5 bases and 10 bases, in that order; junction bases with no gene match: 4. The CDR3 has 14 residues.